A single sample is the source of the 7 T cell receptor beta chains below, sequenced in a study of cytotoxic CD8 clonotypes in ibrutinib-treated CLL (dated by TCRdb to about 2021). Library preparation used the immunoSEQ multiplex PCR assay. In TCRdb, the immuneACCESS table is reduced to in-frame sequences with V and J assigned. These tables do not hold every clone; where another copy was compared, an unresolved V gene accounts for under half, and the others remain unexplained. This sample is represented by around 33,000 clones; 49% of them were singletons. 18% of the sample rests with the top ten. This sample comprised PBMCs, obtained before ibrutinib treatment. All receptors come from a human donor with chronic lymphocytic leukemia.

This clone was detected a few times. The chain carries TRBV5-6 and TRBJ2-5; D possibly corresponds to TRBD1 (6 bases). There are 18 residues in the CDR3. Trimming took 4 bases from V and 7 from J, leaving 29 bases between them. The germline CDR1 and CDR2 sequences are SGHDT and YYEEEE. The DNA for the CDR3 is TGTGCCAGCAGCGGCTTGGGGATGGGCAGGGGAACTCCGTGGACCCAGTACTTC. Encoded protein: CASSGLGMGRGTPWTQYF. The full variable domain, in which reference TRBV5-6 and TRBJ2-5 provide the parts outside the CDR3, is DAGVTQSPTHLIKTRGQQVTLRCSPKSGHDTVSWYQQALGQGPQFIFQYYEEEERQRGNFPDRFSGHQFPNYSSELNVNALLLGDSALYLCASSGLGMGRGTPWTQYFGPGTRLLVL.

This clone turned up a few times. V gene TRBV9 combines with J gene TRBJ2-1; weak D call: TRBD1 (5 bases). V was trimmed by 0 bases and J by 0 bases, leaving 16 bases between them. The CDR3 spans 18 residues. Germline CDR1 and CDR2: SGDLS and YYNGEE. The CDR3 here is CASSVGVSRQGSYNEQFF. The CDR3 region has the DNA TGTGCCAGCAGCGTAGGGGTTAGTAGGCAGGGCTCCTACAATGAGCAGTTCTTC.

This clone showed up just once. The CDR3 here is CASSSPGSGAYEQYF. CDR3 coding DNA: TGTGCCAGCAGTTCACCTGGAAGCGGGGCCTACGAGCAGTACTTC. V is TRBV28 and J is TRBJ2-7; 7 nucleotides line up with TRBD2. CDR1 and CDR2 from the germline V gene are MDHEN and SYDVKM. This CDR3 is built from 15 residues. The V gene end was trimmed by 4 bases and the J gene end by 2 bases; junction bases not matched to a gene: 8.

This chain connects TRBV2 to TRBJ2-7; 14 bases match TRBD2. Germline CDR1 is SNHLY and CDR2 is FYNNEI. V lost 0 bases, J lost 0 bases, and 4 bases stayed unmatched. The CDR3 runs to 18 residues. CDR3 sequence (DNA): TGTGCCAGCAGTGAAGCCCCCGGGACTAGCGGGAGCTCCTACGAGCAGTACTTC. Protein sequence: CASSEAPGTSGSSYEQYF.

The J gene is TRBJ2-7, the V gene TRBV11-2, with 10 bases that match TRBD1. Trimming took 4 bases from V and 7 from J; bases not matched to a gene: 7. Germline V lookup: CDR1 SGHAT, CDR2 FQNNGV. The CDR3 sequence is 14 residues long. The CDR3 bases are TGTGCCAGCAGCTCGGGACAGGGGTTAACGGAGCAGTACTTC. Its translation: CASSSGQGLTEQYF.

The CDR3 DNA is TGCGCCAGCAGCATCGGGACAGGTCTGATCATGAACACTGAAGCTTTCTTT. It translates to CASSIGTGLIMNTEAFF. The chain has TRBV5-1 and TRBJ1-1, with 8 bases fitting TRBD1. Trimming at V came to 4 bases and at J to 0 bases, leaving 11 bases not matched to a gene. Looked up from germline, CDR1 is SGHRS and CDR2 is YFSETQ. This CDR3 is 17 amino acids long. Full variable domain (remainder filled in from reference TRBV5-1 and TRBJ1-1): KAGVTQTPRYLIKTRGQQVTLSCSPISGHRSVSWYQQTPGQGLQFLFEYFSETQRNKGNFPGRFSGRQFSNSRSEMNVSTLELGDSALYLCASSIGTGLIMNTEAFFGQGTRLTVV.

V gene TRBV6-6 combines with J gene TRBJ1-6; 7 bases match TRBD1. CDR3 length equals 14 residues. V lost 7 bases to trimming and J lost 8 bases; unmatched junction nucleotides: 8. Germline V CDR1 and CDR2: MNHNY, SVGAGI (reference sequence). The CDR3 bases are TGTGCCAGCAACCCTACGGGACAGCATTCACCCCTCCACTTT. Protein sequence: CASNPTGQHSPLHF.